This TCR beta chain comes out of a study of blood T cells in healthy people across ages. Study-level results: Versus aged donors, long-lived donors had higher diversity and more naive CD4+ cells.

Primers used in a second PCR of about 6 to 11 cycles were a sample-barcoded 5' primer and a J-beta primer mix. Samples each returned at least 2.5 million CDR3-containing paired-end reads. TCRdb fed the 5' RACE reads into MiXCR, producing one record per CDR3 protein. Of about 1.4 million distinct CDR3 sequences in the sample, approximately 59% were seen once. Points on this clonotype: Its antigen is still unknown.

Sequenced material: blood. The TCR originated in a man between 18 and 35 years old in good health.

The CDR3 loop reads CATRAWIRPTDTQYF. The CDR3 DNA reads TGTGCCACCAGGGCCTGGATACGGCCCACAGATACGCAGTATTTT. V and J are TRBV15 and TRBJ2-3; D uncertain. Germline V lookup: CDR1 LNHNV, CDR2 YYDKDF (reference sequence). V dropped 6 bases and J dropped 2 bases, with 15 bases sitting between them. This CDR3 contains 15 residues.